This TCR beta chain was identified during a study of T cells in Graves' hyperthyroidism and ophthalmopathy. The CDR3 contains 17 residues. CDR1 is SGHDN, CDR2 FVKESK, per germline. V shed 1 base and J shed 0 bases, with 10 bases lying between them. Broader study findings: The model anticipated ophthalmopathy a median approximately 6.5 months pre-onset.

At least ten counts were recorded for this clonotype. Its antigen remains unknown. Patients aged 18 to 65 had newly diagnosed hyperthyroidism of under 2 months' duration. Blood was obtained at the first hyperthyroidism diagnosis, which preceded any ophthalmopathy symptoms. From RNA transcripts, TCR beta CDR3 regions were amplified. In the first-round RT-PCR of the TCR CDR3, the HTBI primer set was used. Using its own MiXCR run on the multiplex PCR reads, TCRdb lists one record per CDR3 protein. Among fewer than 300,000 distinct CDR3 sequences listed, 25% were seen once. This TCR derives from a man aged 35-49 years with Graves' hyperthyroidism that later progressed to Graves' ophthalmopathy. The sequencing input was blood. V usage is TRBV14 and J usage is TRBJ2-6; D gene ambiguous. CDR3 nucleotides: TGTGCCAGCAGCCAAGGCCTGACGAGCTCTGGGGCCAACGTCCTGACTTTC. Its translation is CASSQGLTSSGANVLTF.